Listed below are T cell receptor beta chains from one sample, sequenced in a study of CD8+ T cells in alopecia areata. Only in-frame clones appear in the TCRdb table, and some are missing; sequencing was by immunoSEQ multiplex PCR. The sample consists of some 180,000 clones, more than 55% of them appearing once. Specimen: CD8+ T cells sorted from blood. The receptors were gathered from a human donor in good health. The CDR3 runs from the conserved cysteine through the conserved F or W. The order of the fields is J gene, V gene, clone size, D gene, CDR3 DNA, CDR3 protein. A D gene is named only where the DNA matches it firmly. Rows may omit the clone size; those that give it use once, few, many or a size class.

TRBJ2-1 TRBV27 . . TGTGCCAGCAGTTTTTCCCTCAATGAGCAGTTCTTC CASSFSLNEQFF
TRBJ2-7 TRBV5-1 . . TGCGCCAGCAGCTTAGGGGACGGCAACTACGAGCAGTACTTC CASSLGDGNYEQYF
TRBJ2-7 TRBV2 . TRBD1 TGTGCCAGCAGTCCACTGACAGGGGAAATCCTCTACGAGCAGTACTTC CASSPLTGEILYEQYF
TRBJ1-6 TRBV29-1 few . TGCAGCGCCCGGGACGGGAATTCACCCCTCCACTTT CSARDGNSPLHF
TRBJ2-2 TRBV2 . . TGTGCCAGCTATAGAAACACCGGGGAGCTGCTTTTT CASYRNTGELLF
TRBJ2-3 TRBV7-6 many . TGTGCCAGCAGCGAGCCCCCAGTCACAGATACGCAGTATTTT CASSEPPVTDTQYF
TRBJ2-1 TRBV6-5 . . TGTGCCAGCAGTTACTCGAGGGGTGAGCAGTTCTTC CASSYSRGEQFF
TRBJ2-1 TRBV7-3 . . TGTGCCAGCAGCTCGGACCTGCGGGCGGTGTACAATGAGCAGTTCTTC CASSSDLRAVYNEQFF
TRBJ1-6 TRBV20-1 once . TGCAGTGCTAATTACCGGACCGAACCTCACTTT CSANYRTEPHF
TRBJ2-4 TRBV5-6 . . TGTGCCAGCAGCTTAGGGGGAAACATTCAGTACTTC CASSLGGNIQYF
TRBJ1-6 TRBV27 . . TGTGCCAGCAGTGGGCGGGGTTCACCCCTCCACTTT CASSGRGSPLHF
TRBJ2-7 TRBV30 . . TGTGCCGGGAGACGGGTGAGCTCCTACGAGCAGTACTTC CAGRRVSSYEQYF
TRBJ1-1 TRBV5-1 . . TGCGCCAGCAGCTACAGGGTTGACACTGAAGCTTTCTTT CASSYRVDTEAFF
TRBJ2-1 TRBV27 . TRBD1 TGTGCCAGCAGTTACACCGGACAGGCCTCCTACAATGAGCAGTTCTTC CASSYTGQASYNEQFF
TRBJ2-1 TRBV2 once TRBD2 TGTGCCAGCAGTGCTGGTAGCGCGGGGGTATGGGATGAGCAGTTCTTC CASSAGSAGVWDEQFF
TRBJ1-5 TRBV5-1 . . TGCGCCAGCAGCTTGGCTAGCAATCAGCCCCAGCATTTT CASSLASNQPQHF
TRBJ1-2 TRBV30 . TRBD1 TGTGCCTGGAGGGGACAGGGAGCTTATAGCTATGGCTACACCTTC CAWRGQGAYSYGYTF
TRBJ1-1 TRBV4-1 . . TGCGCCAGCAGCCAAGCCGACAGTCTGAACACTGAAGCTTTCTTT CASSQADSLNTEAFF
TRBJ1-5 TRBV6-1 few . TGTGCCAGCAGGGGACCGGCCCAGCCCCAGCATTTT CASRGPAQPQHF
TRBJ2-2 TRBV5-4 few . TGTGCCAGCAGCTTGGTCGGTAACACCGGGGAGCTGTTTTTT CASSLVGNTGELFF
TRBJ1-1 TRBV30 . . TGTGCCTGGTATCAGGTGAACACTGAAGCTTTCTTT CAWYQVNTEAFF
TRBJ2-7 TRBV2 . . TGTGCCAGCAGTGAAGCGCACGGGGATTTACGAAAGCAGTACTTC CASSEAHGDLRKQYF
TRBJ2-5 TRBV2 . . TGTGCCAGCAGGGTGGAGGCCCAGTACTTC CASRVEAQYF
TRBJ2-3 TRBV29-1 . TRBD2 TGCAGCGTTGAAACCGGGGCTAGCGGGGGACCAGATACGCAGTATTTT CSVETGASGGPDTQYF
TRBJ2-2 TRBV4-1 few TRBD2 TGCGCCAGTAAACTGAGCGGGGGGAGCACCGGGGAGCTGTTTTTT CASKLSGGSTGELFF
TRBJ2-7 TRBV23-1 . TRBD1 TGCGCCAGCAGTCACCGTTGGACAGGGGATGAATACGAGCAGTACTTC CASSHRWTGDEYEQYF
TRBJ2-4 TRBV6-6 once . TGTGCCAGCAGTTACTCGATCGCTACAAAAAACATTCAGTACTTC CASSYSIATKNIQYF
TRBJ1-1 TRBV4-1 few . TGCGCCAGCAGCCAAGATCCGGGCAAAGCAGCTTTCTTT CASSQDPGKAAFF
TRBJ2-1 TRBV5-6 . . TGTGCCAGCTCGAGGGGATGGTATGAGCAGTTCTTC CASSRGWYEQFF
TRBJ2-3 TRBV7-6 . . TGTGCCAGCAGCCCCCTCGGGGGTACGCAGTATTTT CASSPLGGTQYF
TRBJ2-4 TRBV19 . TRBD1 TGTGCCAGTAGTATAAGGGACAGGGGCGGAGACATTCAGTACTTC CASSIRDRGGDIQYF
TRBJ2-1 TRBV5-6 few . TGTGCCAGCAGCTCTGAACCCTTTTGGGGGTACAATGAGCAGTTCTTC CASSSEPFWGYNEQFF
TRBJ2-2 TRBV6-5 few . TGTGCCAGCAGTCTCGATGGGACCGGGGAGCTGTTTTTT CASSLDGTGELFF
TRBJ2-6 TRBV2 . . TGTGCCAGCACCCAGGACAGAGAGTCTGGGGCCAACGTCCTGACTTTC CASTQDRESGANVLTF
TRBJ2-7 TRBV27 . . TGTGCCAGCAGTTTATCTGGCCCCTACGAGCAGTACTTC CASSLSGPYEQYF
TRBJ1-1 TRBV4-1 . . TGCGCCAGCAGCCAGGCCTTTGGCGACAGCACTGAAGCTTTCTTT CASSQAFGDSTEAFF
TRBJ2-5 TRBV2 few . TGTGCCAGCAACCTTGGGGAGCAAGAGACCCAGTACTTC CASNLGEQETQYF
TRBJ2-1 TRBV30 . . TGTGCCTGGGCCCAGGGTTTTACTAACAATGAGCAGTTCTTC CAWAQGFTNNEQFF
TRBJ2-5 TRBV5-1 few TRBD2 TGCGCCAGCAGGTCCGGGACTAGCGAAGAGACCCAGTACTTC CASRSGTSEETQYF
TRBJ2-7 TRBV29-1 . . TGCAGCGTTATCGGGACAGCCTCCAGCGGGGACTACGAGCAGTACTTC CSVIGTASSGDYEQYF
TRBJ2-2 TRBV4-1 . . TGCGCCAGCAGCCAAGATATGGCGAGCTTAAACACCGGGGAGCTGTTTTTT CASSQDMASLNTGELFF